This T cell receptor (beta chain) is from a study of T cell changes during pregnancy in multiple sclerosis. Using immunoSEQ multiplex PCR, the repertoire was profiled, and TCRdb retains in-frame clones only, with some absent. Counted here are about 47,000 clones, roughly 90% occurring once; the ten biggest clones make up roughly 2%. Trimming took 4 bases from V and 1 from J, leaving 7 bases between them. The CDR3 runs to 12 residues. Per the germline V gene, CDR1 is SQVTM and CDR2 is ANQGSEA. The chain couples TRBV29-1 to TRBJ1-1, with D uncertain. This TCR was recovered from a female donor with multiple sclerosis, enrolled in a pregnancy study. The sequenced sample was peripheral blood, obtained in the first trimester of pregnancy. The CDR3 spells CSVVPGNTEAFF. The CDR3 DNA reads as TGCAGCGTTGTTCCCGGGAACACTGAAGCTTTCTTT.